These 4 T cell receptor beta chains originate from one sample sequenced in a study of blood T cell repertoires in COVID-19. Only in-frame clones appear in the TCRdb table, and some are missing; sequencing was by immunoSEQ multiplex PCR. The repertoire has around 170,000 clones, 90% to 95% of them found once; the top ten carry 0.5% to 0.65%. Sequencing was performed on peripheral blood. Receptor source: a man between 50 and 59 years old with acute or convalescent COVID-19.

The chain recombines TRBV6-4 with TRBJ2-3; TRBD2 matches 7 bases. The CDR3 spans 13 residues. Germline V gene sequence: CDR1 MRHNA, CDR2 SNTAGT. Trimming took 7 bases from V and 1 from J; bases not matched to a gene: 2. CDR3 region: CASNAGGTDTQYF. As DNA, the CDR3 is TGTGCCAGCAACGCGGGGGGCACAGATACGCAGTATTTT.

DNA for the CDR3: TGTGCCAGCAGCAGTGGGGAGACAGGGTTCTACGAGCAGTACGTC. Its translation: CASSSGETGFYEQYV. The J gene is TRBJ2-7, the V gene TRBV3-1 (or the pseudogene TRBV3-2); 7 bases are shared with TRBD1. The V gene end was trimmed by 5 bases and the J gene end by 3 bases; junction bases not matched to a gene: 10. Germline V gene sequence: CDR1 LGHDT, CDR2 YNNKEL (reference sequence). The CDR3 is 15 residues long.

A single count supports this clone. CDR3 loop: CASNGGGLAEGTTQYF. CDR3 DNA: TGTGCCAGCAATGGGGGGGGACTAGCGGAGGGAACGACCCAGTACTTC. This chain links TRBV2 with TRBJ2-5, with 11 bases aligning to TRBD2. Germline loops: CDR1 SNHLY, CDR2 FYNNEI. The CDR3 has 16 residues. The trim removed 7 bases at V and 7 bases at J, leaving 14 bases unmatched.

The genes are TRBV5-8 and TRBJ2-2; 11 positions agree with TRBD2. Germline V gene sequence: CDR1 SGHTS, CDR2 YDEGEE. This CDR3 region has 17 residues. Trimming removed 1 base from V and 4 bases from J; junction bases left unmatched: 6. The CDR3 sequence is CASSLSPGLAATGELFF. CDR3 nucleotides: TGTGCCAGCAGCTTGTCTCCGGGACTAGCGGCCACCGGGGAGCTGTTTTTT.